The T cell receptor beta chain under discussion was sequenced for a study of response to subunit inactivated influenza vaccine. This clonotype occurred a few times. In TCRdb, the RT-PCR reads were re-called with MiXCR into one record per CDR3 protein. The data contain under 800,000 distinct CDR3 sequences, approximately 13% of them singletons. The specimen comprised PBMCs from blood, sampled approximately 15 days before vaccination. The TCR was taken from a man aged 45-65 years who received an inactivated influenza vaccine.

CDR3 sequence: CASSRAGSQVETQYF. CDR3 nucleotides: TGTGCCAGCAGCCGTGCCGGGTCCCAGGTGGAGACCCAGTACTTC. The rearrangement uses TRBV3-1 and TRBJ2-5; the D is unclear. Looked up from germline, CDR1 is LGHDT and CDR2 is YNNKEL (reference sequence). This CDR3 spans 15 amino acids. Between the trimmed V and J ends, which lost 4 bases and 5 bases, there was a span of 17 bases.